The 31 T cell receptor beta chains given below trace back to one sample, sequenced in a study of cytomegalovirus exposure and HLA in healthy donors. It was with 60 Vbeta and 13 Jbeta primers that the PCR ran. Repertoires were generated with immunoSEQ multiplex PCR, while TCRdb's copy carries only in-frame clones and drops some. The sample spans about 130,000 clones; the ten largest clones claim around 2.9%. Specimen: PBMCs. Receptors originate from a young man in good health and CMV-seronegative.

The V call is TRBV28, the J call TRBJ1-1; no definite D call. The germline gives CDR1 MDHEN, CDR2 SYDVKM. The length of the CDR3 is 12 residues. V dropped 6 bases and J dropped 0 bases, with 5 bases sitting between them. The CDR3 nucleotides read TGTGCCAGCAGGTCGGTGAACACTGAAGCTTTCTTT. This sequence encodes CASRSVNTEAFF.

This rearrangement joins TRBV30 to TRBJ2-1; D may be TRBD1 (7 bases). Germline V gene sequence: CDR1 GTSNPN, CDR2 SVGIG (reference sequence). CDR3 length: 15 amino acids. V gave up 0 bases and J gave up 9 bases, with 18 bases separating them. This chain's CDR3 is CAWSVMGGTAGEQFF. CDR3 coding DNA: TGTGCCTGGAGTGTGATGGGCGGGACAGCAGGTGAGCAGTTCTTC.

The V and J genes are TRBV27 and TRBJ2-7, with a weak D call TRBD2 (6 bases). V dropped 2 bases and J dropped 2 bases, with 13 bases sitting between them. CDR3 length equals 15 residues. The V gene's germline CDR1 is MNHEY and CDR2 SMNVEV (reference sequence). The CDR3 DNA reads TGTGCCAGCAGTTTAACCGGGGGACTGACCTACGAGCAGTACTTC. Its protein is CASSLTGGLTYEQYF.

The chain recombines TRBV27 with TRBJ2-1; D is perhaps TRBD2 (6 bases). The CDR3 totals 14 residues. Per the germline V gene, CDR1 is MNHEY and CDR2 is SMNVEV (reference sequence). Between the trimmed V and J ends, which lost 2 bases and 4 bases, there was a span of 9 bases. The CDR3 here is CASSLGDSYNEQFF. The CDR3 DNA follows: TGTGCCAGCAGTTTAGGGGACTCTTACAATGAGCAGTTCTTC.

The rearrangement uses TRBV2 and TRBJ2-1; 8 bases match TRBD2. V dropped 9 bases and J dropped 4; count of bases not matched to a gene: 2. Germline values: CDR1 SNHLY, CDR2 FYNNEI. The CDR3 contains 12 residues. The CDR3 loop is CARGLAYNEQFF. The CDR3 DNA reads as TGTGCCAGAGGACTAGCTTACAATGAGCAGTTCTTC.

This chain links TRBV4-1 with TRBJ2-6, with TRBD2 matching 7 bases. This CDR3 has 19 amino acids. Trimming took 0 bases from V and 2 from J; bases not matched to a gene: 10. Germline lookup yields CDR1 MGHRA and CDR2 YSYEKL. The CDR3 is CASSQEAGGSAAGANVLTF. The DNA of the CDR3 is TGCGCCAGCAGCCAAGAGGCGGGCGGGAGTGCTGCTGGGGCCAACGTCCTGACTTTC.

V usage is TRBV7-9 and J usage is TRBJ1-2; 9 nucleotides align to TRBD1. CDR1 and CDR2 from the germline V gene are SEHNR and FQNEAQ (reference sequence). V was clipped by 5 bases and J by 6 bases; unmatched bases: 10. The CDR3 extends over 15 amino acids. The CDR3 DNA follows: TGTGCCAGCAGCCAAGTACAGGGGGCGCACGATGGCTACACCTTC. Translation gives CASSQVQGAHDGYTF.

The chain carries TRBV28 and TRBJ2-7; D not certain. With 3 bases removed from V and 6 bases from J, the gap between germline ends came to 18 bases. The CDR3 sequence is 15 residues long. CDR1 is MDHEN and CDR2 is SYDVKM in the germline V gene. The CDR3 DNA reads as TGTGCCAGCAGTTTCCCCGCCATCAGGCTTCGCGAGCAGTACTTC. Translating gives CASSFPAIRLREQYF.

The chain combines TRBV11-1 with TRBJ1-2; TRBD1 aligns across 7 bases. Germline V gene data show CDR1 as SGHAT and CDR2 as FQDESV (reference sequence). With 5 bases clipped from V and 2 bases from J, the junction kept 2 bases outside the gene matches. This CDR3 region has 13 residues. The CDR3 DNA sequence: TGTGCCAGCAGCCAGACAGGGAACTATGGCTACACCTTC. Amino acid sequence: CASSQTGNYGYTF.

Here the CDR3 reads CASTSGGRTDTQYF. CDR3 DNA: TGTGCCAGCACCTCCGGGGGGAGAACAGATACGCAGTATTTT. The V and J genes are TRBV28 and TRBJ2-3, with 7 positions matching TRBD2. The V gene end was trimmed by 7 bases and the J gene end by 3 bases; junction bases not matched to a gene: 7. Germline V lookup: CDR1 MDHEN, CDR2 SYDVKM. This CDR3 has 14 amino acids. The full variable domain, its missing parts supplied by reference TRBV28 and TRBJ2-3, is DVKVTQSSRYLVKRTGEKVFLECVQDMDHENMFWYRQDPGLGLRLIYFSYDVKMKEKGDIPEGYSVSREKKERFSLILESASTNQTSMYLCASTSGGRTDTQYFGPGTRLTVL.

Written as DNA, the CDR3 is TGCAGCGGGACTTTCGAGAATGAGCAGTTCTTC. Translation gives CSGTFENEQFF. J is TRBJ2-1 and V is TRBV29-1; D is perhaps TRBD2 (5 bases). CDR1 SQVTM and CDR2 ANQGSEA come from the germline V gene. V lost 7 bases, J lost 7 bases, and 11 bases lay in between. CDR3 size: 11 residues.

The chain has TRBV19 and TRBJ2-5; D is possibly TRBD1 (6 bases). V was cut by 8 bases and J by 0 bases, with 19 bases left in between. This CDR3 is 16 amino acids long. The germline V gene has CDR1 LNHDA and CDR2 SQIVND (reference sequence). Written as DNA, the CDR3 is TGTGCCAGTTCCGGCAGGGCGAGGGGGTACCAAGAGACCCAGTACTTC. This encodes CASSGRARGYQETQYF.

The genes are TRBV6-5 and TRBJ2-7; 12 bases align to TRBD2. CDR3 length: 14 residues. With V trimmed by 4 bases and J by 5 bases, 3 bases remained unmatched. CDR1 and CDR2 from the germline V gene are MNHEY and SVGAGI. Here the CDR3 DNA reads TGTGCCAGCAGTTCCAGACTAGCGGGGGACGAGCAGTACTTC. Translation gives CASSSRLAGDEQYF.

The V call is TRBV7-9, the J call TRBJ2-5; TRBD2 matches 12 bases. Germline V gene data show CDR1 as SEHNR and CDR2 as FQNEAQ (reference sequence). With 3 bases clipped from V and 0 bases from J, the junction kept 2 bases outside the gene matches. This CDR3 comprises 16 residues. CDR3 protein: CASSFRLAGDQETQYF. In DNA, the CDR3 is TGTGCCAGCAGCTTCCGACTAGCGGGGGACCAAGAGACCCAGTACTTC.

V and J are TRBV28 and TRBJ1-1; D is ambiguous. Germline loops: CDR1 MDHEN, CDR2 SYDVKM. The ends were cut back, 8 bases at V and 1 base at J, with 8 bases in the middle. The CDR3 is 12 residues long. In DNA, the CDR3 is TGTGCCAGCCTCCAGTGGAACACTGAAGCTTTCTTT. It is translated as CASLQWNTEAFF.

This sequence joins TRBV9 and TRBJ2-3, with 9 bases aligning to TRBD2. This CDR3 has 15 residues. With 4 bases clipped from V and 4 bases from J, the junction kept 7 bases outside the gene matches. Germline V gene lookup returns CDR1 SGDLS and CDR2 YYNGEE. CDR3 sequence: CASSFVAGAPDTQYF. CDR3 in DNA: TGTGCCAGCAGCTTCGTAGCGGGAGCTCCAGATACGCAGTATTTT.

CDR3: CASSLQGRNNEQFF. The CDR3 DNA follows: TGCGCCAGCAGCTTACAGGGGCGGAACAATGAGCAGTTCTTC. V usage is TRBV5-1 and J usage is TRBJ2-1; 7 bases align to TRBD1. Trimming cost V 2 bases and J 5 bases; bases outside gene matches: 4. This CDR3 spans 14 amino acids. Looked up from germline, CDR1 is SGHRS and CDR2 is YFSETQ.

The chain has TRBV4-2 and TRBJ2-1; 9 bases match TRBD2. Trimming at V came to 0 bases and at J to 9 bases, leaving 9 bases not matched to a gene. Germline CDR1 reads LGHNA; CDR2 reads YNFKEQ. CDR3 size: 16 residues. This CDR3 reads CASSQDPSGNGGEQFF. The CDR3 coding sequence is TGTGCCAGCAGCCAAGATCCTAGCGGGAACGGGGGTGAGCAGTTCTTC.

The chain joins TRBV21-1 to TRBJ2-2; the D segment call TRBD2 is taken from the table without a DNA check. TRBV21-1 corresponds to a pseudogene. The CDR3 covers 15 residues. The CDR3 here is CASSPRPGNTGELFF. The CDR3 DNA follows: TGTGCCAGCAGCCCACGCCCGGGGAACACCGGGGAGCTGTTTTTT.

The CDR3 sequence: CASSQLTGYEQYF. CDR3 nucleotide sequence: TGCGCCAGCAGCCAACTGACAGGCTACGAGCAGTACTTC. V and J are TRBV4-1 and TRBJ2-7, with a tentative D call TRBD1 (6 bases). Looked up from germline, CDR1 is MGHRA and CDR2 is YSYEKL. The CDR3 has 13 amino acids. V lost 2 bases and J 3 bases, leaving 8 bases between the germline ends.

The rearrangement uses TRBV7-9 and TRBJ1-3; D is uncertain. Trimming left V 0 bases short and J 0 bases short, with 9 bases between. The CDR3 contains 16 residues. Germline values: CDR1 SEHNR, CDR2 FQNEAQ (reference sequence). Here the CDR3 reads CASSLALEDSGNTIYF. The CDR3 DNA sequence: TGTGCCAGCAGCTTAGCGCTTGAGGACTCTGGAAACACCATATATTTT.

The gene calls are TRBV4-3 and TRBJ2-7, with D possibly TRBD1 on 5 matching bases. The CDR3 is 16 residues long. The V gene lost 0 bases and the J gene lost 3 bases, with 15 bases spanning the gap. CDR1 is LGHNA, CDR2 YSLEER, per germline. The CDR3 protein is CASSQDRAISFYEQYF. The CDR3 DNA reads TGCGCCAGCAGCCAAGACAGGGCTATTAGCTTCTACGAGCAGTACTTC.

The V and J genes are TRBV7-2 and TRBJ2-1; 10 nucleotides match TRBD2. The CDR3 has 14 residues. The V segment lost 2 bases and the J segment 12 bases; nucleotides outside the gene matches: 7. CDR1 is SGHTA and CDR2 is FQGNSA in the germline V gene. The CDR3 region has the DNA TGTGCCAGCAGCTTATTTAGCGGGAGGAGGTTGCAGTTCTTC. Translation gives CASSLFSGRRLQFF.

The chain has TRBV13 and TRBJ2-7; 10 bases are shared with TRBD2. CDR1 is PRHDT, CDR2 FYEKMQ, per germline (reference sequence). The J segment lost 3 bases and the V segment lost 3 bases, leaving 5 bases of the junction unmatched. The CDR3 has 15 residues. The CDR3 coding sequence is TGTGCCAGCAGCTTGAAGCGGGAGGGCTTCTACGAGCAGTACTTC. Amino acid sequence: CASSLKREGFYEQYF.

The V call is TRBV5-1, the J call TRBJ1-1; D perhaps matches TRBD1 (6 bases). CDR1 and CDR2 from the germline V gene are SGHRS and YFSETQ. V gave up 3 bases and J gave up 0 bases, with 9 bases separating them. The CDR3 runs 14 residues. CDR3: CASSSDSLNTEAFF. The CDR3 bases are TGCGCCAGCAGCTCGGACAGCTTGAACACTGAAGCTTTCTTT.

This chain uses TRBV9 with TRBJ2-2; TRBD2 agrees at 7 bases. This CDR3 is built from 17 residues. V dropped 0 bases and J dropped 2; count of bases not matched to a gene: 7. The germline V gene encodes CDR1 SGDLS and CDR2 YYNGEE. CDR3 sequence reads: CASSVEAGWENTGELFF. In DNA form, the CDR3 reads TGTGCCAGCAGCGTAGAAGCGGGGTGGGAAAACACCGGGGAGCTGTTTTTT.

CDR3 in amino acids: CASSSQGLLSYEQYF. DNA for the CDR3: TGTGCCAGCAGCAGCCAGGGGTTACTGAGCTACGAGCAGTACTTC. The chain recombines TRBV7-8 with TRBJ2-7; possibly TRBD1 for D (6 bases). V was trimmed by 5 bases and J by 3 bases, leaving 17 bases between them. The CDR3 loop spans 15 amino acids. Germline V gene lookup returns CDR1 SGHVS and CDR2 FQNEAQ.

This sequence joins TRBV10-2 and TRBJ2-1; 14 bases agree with TRBD2. V lost 3 bases to trimming and J lost 8 bases; unmatched junction nucleotides: 3. The CDR3 spans 15 residues. The germline V gene has CDR1 WSHSY and CDR2 SAAADI. The CDR3 protein is CASSDKGLAGDEQFF. The CDR3 region has the DNA TGCGCCAGCAGTGACAAGGGACTAGCGGGAGATGAGCAGTTCTTC.

The J gene is TRBJ2-1, the V gene TRBV10-3, with 8 bases fitting TRBD2. Germline loops: CDR1 ENHRY, CDR2 SYGVKD. The length of the CDR3 is 15 residues. After removal of 8 bases from V and 6 bases from J, the junction contained 12 bases not matched to a gene. This chain's CDR3 is CAIRGGLGLFNEQFF. The CDR3 DNA reads as TGTGCCATCCGGGGGGGACTAGGATTGTTCAATGAGCAGTTCTTC.

Note on this clone: At the DNA level, this CDR3 is encoded by other sequences in the same sample as well. The J gene is TRBJ1-1, the V gene TRBV27; 7 nucleotides match TRBD1. This CDR3 has 12 amino acids. Unmatched junction bases numbered 2, after V lost 7 bases and J lost 3 bases. The germline V gene has CDR1 MNHEY and CDR2 SMNVEV (reference sequence). CDR3 residues: CASKGAYTEAFF. CDR3 nucleotide sequence: TGTGCCAGCAAGGGGGCTTACACTGAAGCTTTCTTT.

The CDR3 loop is CASSYRGDRGNQPQHF. In DNA form, the CDR3 reads TGTGCCAGCAGTTACAGGGGGGACAGGGGTAATCAGCCCCAGCATTTT. V and J are TRBV6-5 and TRBJ1-5; 10 bases are shared with TRBD1. There are 16 residues in the CDR3. Germline values: CDR1 MNHEY, CDR2 SVGAGI. After removal of 2 bases from V and 4 bases from J, the junction contained 5 bases not matched to a gene.